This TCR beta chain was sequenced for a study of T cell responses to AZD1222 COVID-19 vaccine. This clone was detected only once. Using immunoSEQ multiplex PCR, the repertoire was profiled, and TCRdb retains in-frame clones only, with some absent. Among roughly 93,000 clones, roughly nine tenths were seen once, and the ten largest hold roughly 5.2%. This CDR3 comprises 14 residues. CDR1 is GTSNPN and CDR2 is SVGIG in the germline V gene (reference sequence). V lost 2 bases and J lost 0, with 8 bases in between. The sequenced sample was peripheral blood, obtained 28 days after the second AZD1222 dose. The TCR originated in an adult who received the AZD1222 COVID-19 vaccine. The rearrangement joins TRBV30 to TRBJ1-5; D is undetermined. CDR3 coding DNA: TGTGCCTGGAGTAGAGAACCTAGCAATCAGCCCCAGCATTTT. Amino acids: CAWSREPSNQPQHF.